These T cell receptor beta chains were read from a single sample in a study of identical twins. TCRdb independently ran MiXCR on the 5' RACE reads; one entry per CDR3 protein. Among roughly 490,000 distinct CDR3 sequences listed, around 15% were seen once. These data were likewise used in another study, on yellow fever vaccine responses in identical twins.

Sample: CD4+ T cells sorted from blood. These receptors originate from a woman under 30 in good health. Each CDR3 is given without its conserved first and last residue.

TRBV5-1	TRBJ2-3	ASSFEGVNTDTQY
TRBV20-1	TRBJ2-1	SARVVAGGPNEQF
TRBV29-1	TRBJ2-1	SVRPDSYNEQF
TRBV6-1	TRBJ2-3	ASRRPSTDTQY
TRBV6-5	TRBJ1-4	ASSYSRQGKEKLF
TRBV5-1	TRBJ2-7	ASSLETLYEQY
TRBV5-1	TRBJ1-2	ASSLEGVEGSGGYT
TRBV11-2	TRBJ2-7	ASSSRGLRGSTLDEQY
TRBV4-2	TRBJ2-1	ASSLLGTSGTLLADEQF
TRBV5-8	TRBJ2-5	ASSGGASAQETQY
TRBV3-1	TRBJ2-1	ASSRQQIYNEQF
TRBV3-1	TRBJ2-7	ASSRDWRGTYEQY
TRBV12-3/TRBV12-4	TRBJ2-7	ASSPRTGKNYEQY
TRBV20-1	TRBJ2-5	SAKFLAETQY
TRBV7-2	TRBJ1-5	ASSLQWSPNQPQH
TRBV18	TRBJ2-7	ASSLQQYYEQY
TRBV10-3	TRBJ2-1	AISDTSGTPTVVGQF
TRBV12-3/TRBV12-4	TRBJ1-6	ASRTGGGSPLH
TRBV7-9	TRBJ2-4	ASSFITDIQY
TRBV6-5	TRBJ2-4	ASSYSSDTILAKNIQY
TRBV30	TRBJ2-7	AWKQGTYEQY
TRBV7-2	TRBJ2-7	ASSLPPVYEQY
TRBV6-5	TRBJ2-7	ASSYVAVSSYEQY
TRBV6-1	TRBJ2-7	ASRGQGMGRSEQY
TRBV7-2	TRBJ2-1	ASSLAGGFNNEQF
TRBV5-5	TRBJ2-7	ASSFLTGRYTYEQY
TRBV4-2	TRBJ2-1	ASSQELYNEQF
TRBV28	TRBJ2-1	ASSRRSGQF
TRBV15	TRBJ1-1	ATSRTVMNTEAF
TRBV20-1	TRBJ1-2	SARAGHDYGYT
TRBV10-3	TRBJ2-3	AITGSRSTDTQY
TRBV24-1	TRBJ2-1	ATSDMGLAGVASYNEQF
TRBV12-3/TRBV12-4	TRBJ2-3	ASSKRTSSTDTQY
TRBV14	TRBJ2-1	ASSHLTGGGEQF
TRBV6-1	TRBJ2-2	ASSRQTGVGYTGELF
TRBV30	TRBJ2-2	AWKMRTANTGELF
TRBV7-9	TRBJ2-5	ASSFPTLRETQY
TRBV12-3/TRBV12-4	TRBJ2-5	ASSLLGLAGGRGTQY
TRBV7-9	TRBJ1-5	ASSPLSGGNQPQH
TRBV20-1	TRBJ2-1	SARVALGRGVEQF
TRBV6-6	TRBJ1-5	ASGSNQPQH
TRBV6-6	TRBJ2-7	ASSMGGPGEQY
TRBV5-1	TRBJ2-5	ASSFGGGQWDQETQY
TRBV10-3	TRBJ1-1	AISAGSRGLNTEAF
TRBV6-2/TRBV6-3	TRBJ2-2	AGQVAGGRLF
TRBV7-2	TRBJ2-5	ASSFVGAETQY
TRBV20-1	TRBJ2-7	SARETGTDEQY
TRBV12-3/TRBV12-4	TRBJ2-2	ASSPTGDTGELF
TRBV20-1	TRBJ2-1	SARSQRSYNEQF
TRBV5-6	TRBJ2-2	ASSYGTVVGELF
TRBV5-1	TRBJ2-1	ASSSGTEAVNEQF
TRBV7-9	TRBJ2-5	ASSSPTSGDQETQY
TRBV12-3/TRBV12-4	TRBJ2-2	ASRSYTGELF
TRBV20-1	TRBJ2-7	SASRPGASYEQY
TRBV7-8	TRBJ1-1	ASSPRGGNTEAF
TRBV27	TRBJ2-1	ASRRTSGRAEQF
TRBV12-3/TRBV12-4	TRBJ1-2	ASSLRRGYT
TRBV2	TRBJ2-5	ASSAIRTGGETQY